What follows is one T cell receptor (beta chain) and its context. Its antigen is as yet unknown. The total RNA that was extracted per sample amounted to at least 5 micrograms. The data were obtained in a study of blood T cells in healthy people across ages. General observations from the study: While age rose, TCR beta diversity per million T cells dropped in a roughly linear way.

Sample-barcoded 5' priming and a J-beta primer mix drove a second PCR of 7 to 11 cycles. MiXCR, run by TCRdb on the 5' RACE reads, gives a single entry per CDR3 protein. The sample carries hundreds of thousands of distinct CDR3 sequences, 25% to 30% recorded once. V was clipped by 0 bases and J by 0 bases, with 6 bases between them. CDR3 length equals 16 residues. Germline V CDR1 and CDR2: LNHNV, YYDKDF (reference sequence). Material for sequencing was blood. This TCR derives from a woman aged 80 or older in good health. The chain carries TRBV15 and TRBJ2-6; D is uncertain. CDR3 nucleotides: TGTGCCACCAGCAGAGACAGAAACTCTGGGGCCAACGTCCTGACTTTC. Translation: CATSRDRNSGANVLTF.